Listed below are T cell receptor beta chains from one sample, sequenced in a study of OX40 agonist ivuxolimab in advanced cancers. The table came from immunoSEQ multiplex PCR; TCRdb's copy has only in-frame clones and leaves some out. The table has some 30,000 clones, 75% to 95% seen once. The starting material was CD4+ or CD8+ T cells sorted from blood, obtained in a trial of the OX40 agonist ivuxolimab. The receptor source for this set is an adult with an advanced solid tumor such as melanoma, head and neck, liver or kidney cancer. Each CDR3 is given with its conserved first and last residue. D genes are given only for firm matches. Clone size is stated in some rows and not others, as once, few, many or a class when expanded.

v_gene,d_gene,j_gene,abundance,CDR3aa,CDR3nt
TRBV7-9,-,TRBJ2-1,-,CASSFSTYNEQFF,TGTGCCAGCAGCTTTTCTACATACAATGAGCAGTTCTTC
TRBV11-2,TRBD1,TRBJ2-7,-,CASSPDRGGEQYF,TGTGCCAGCAGCCCCGACAGGGGTGGGGAGCAGTACTTC
TRBV7-9,-,TRBJ1-5,once,CASSLTEPSPPQHF,TGTGCCAGCAGCTTAACAGAACCCTCCCCGCCCCAGCATTTT
TRBV11-2,-,TRBJ2-7,-,CASSSGYSYEQYF,TGTGCCAGCAGTAGCGGTTACTCCTACGAGCAGTACTTC
TRBV9,-,TRBJ2-6,-,CASSASRTSRANVLTF,TGTGCCAGCAGCGCCAGTAGGACATCCAGGGCCAACGTCCTGACTTTC
TRBV19,-,TRBJ2-1,-,CASSIFPLAYEQFF,TGTGCCAGTAGTATCTTCCCCCTAGCCTATGAGCAGTTCTTC
TRBV9,-,TRBJ2-2,-,CASIPVQANTGELFF,TGTGCCAGCATCCCCGTTCAGGCGAACACCGGGGAGCTGTTTTTT
TRBV5-1,-,TRBJ1-3,once,CASSLDGTDGSGNTIYF,TGCGCCAGCAGCTTGGATGGCACCGATGGGTCTGGAAACACCATATATTTT
TRBV9,-,TRBJ1-6,-,CASSVAPFYNSPLHF,TGTGCCAGCAGCGTAGCTCCCTTCTATAATTCACCCCTCCACTTT
TRBV7-9,-,TRBJ1-3,-,CASSSQRAASGNTIYF,TGTGCCAGCAGCTCCCAAAGGGCAGCCTCTGGAAACACCATATATTTT
TRBV2,TRBD2,TRBJ2-7,-,CASRVGSGAFYEQYF,TGTGCCAGCAGGGTAGGGAGCGGGGCCTTCTACGAGCAGTACTTC
TRBV19,-,TRBJ2-1,-,CASSTGTGREQFF,TGTGCCAGTAGTACCGGGACTGGGCGCGAGCAGTTCTTC
TRBV4-2,-,TRBJ2-7,-,CASSPRGGGTYEQYF,TGTGCCAGCAGCCCTAGGGGGGGAGGCACCTACGAGCAGTACTTC
TRBV6-1,-,TRBJ2-5,few,CASSGSLEVGTQYF,TGTGCCAGCAGTGGGAGTCTAGAGGTTGGGACCCAGTACTTC